This T cell receptor beta chain was retrieved from a study of cytomegalovirus exposure and HLA in healthy donors (dated by TCRdb to about 2017). Broadly, across the study: An earlier analysis of some 600 of the donors reported 276 Gb of sequence data and 117 million unique TCR beta sequences obtained from about 179 million T cells. Approximately 310 gigabases of sequencing data and approximately 85 million unique TCR sequences were included in an early release covering several hundred HLA-typed donors. The genetic ancestry cluster associated with self-reported Caucasian donors included about 84% of the roughly 400 genotyped donors. The study was designed to test whether signatures of past pathogen exposure could be identified by cataloging public T cell receptors. The T cell repertoires of several hundred subjects were profiled by immunosequencing and related to cytomegalovirus serostatus. Besides the first cohort of some 670 subjects, a separate validation cohort made up of about 120 different subjects was used. To predict cytomegalovirus infection status, the study brought together high-throughput TCR immunosequencing, statistical association of individual TCRs with disease status, and machine learning. In a later analysis, previously published TCR beta repertoires from 670 or so donors were re-analyzed and high-resolution HLA genotyping was added so that TCR occurrence patterns could be studied. Rather than drawing on any new phenotypic data, the later analysis identified candidate immune exposures from TCR beta sequences and the way those sequences occurred across donors. To decide whether each TCR beta V gene segment behaved as functional or pseudogenic, an earlier analysis of approximately 620 of the donors relied on high-throughput TCR beta sequencing. Donor age, sex, ethnicity and CMV serostatus were compiled alongside the repertoire data. A later genetic analysis used genome-wide SNP genotypes for about 60% of the roughly 670 donors, treating that subset as a discovery cohort. Every discovery cohort repertoire had been produced on one sequencing platform. Both class I and class II loci were covered by HLA typing, at four-digit resolution. The number of typed donors differed by locus: roughly 620-640 for A, B, C, DRB1 and DQB1; approximately 540 for DQA1; approximately 600 for DPA1; and roughly 470 for DPB1. Five DR-DQ haplotypes were treated as single units for association and clustering because of strong linkage in the cohort. Among about 370 genotyped donors of the cohort, an average of about 240,000 unique TCR beta nucleotide sequences was sequenced per donor, of which about 18% were non-productive. Here is what the overall study found, with its caveats: Roughly 17 rarely observed V segments, including chromosome 9 orphons, were excluded from the earlier analysis of 550 to 700 of the donors because counts were too low. Roughly uniform sequencing depth across donors was assumed in presence/absence analyses, although this assumption may not hold. In the study, approximately 160 TCR beta chains were listed as associated with cytomegalovirus. Because the 87-base-pair reads could not distinguish some IMGT-functional V segments, including TRBV6-2 and TRBV6-3, those segments were excluded. CMV serostatus was the only immune exposure information available for the cohort. Correlated functional status among segregating V segments might be attributable to linkage disequilibrium, but an unknown experimental factor could not be ruled out. Cytomegalovirus status was reported to be diagnosed by the classifier with high specificity and sensitivity in both the original and validation cohorts. According to a later analysis, TCR association rates differed among HLA loci, with DRB1 alleles showing the most associated TCRs and HLA-C alleles showing the fewest. A later analysis found that most CMV-associated TCR beta chains appeared HLA-restricted, with HLA associations seemingly driven largely by CMV exposure. Assigning TCR associations to individual alleles was difficult when HLA alleles, especially DR and DQ, strongly co-occurred. This cohort had only TCR beta chains sequenced, and the lack of alpha or paired-chain data limited which features could be detected. The sequencing pipeline was judged likely to have produced a cluster of highly shared sequence variants as a technical artifact. In an earlier analysis of around 600 of the donors, most TCR beta V segments appeared in productive rearrangements about 87% or about 30% of the time, broadly matching IMGT annotations. A later genetic analysis reported fewer N-insertions in productive TCRs among donors in an Asian-associated ancestry cluster than the roughly 700-donor mean. Most TCR sequences were observed very rarely across donors, whereas some public TCRs were present in many individuals. At a false discovery rate of 0.05, a later analysis linked 15,000 to 20,000 TCR beta sequences to specific HLA alleles. V-gene and J-gene trimming of TCR beta chains was associated with a missense DCLRE1C variant in a later genetic analysis, and the association was replicated in an independent cohort. The authors suggested that the approach could potentially be generalized to other disease states and immunological phenotypes. In a later analysis, HLA-associated TCR beta chains were found to be more clonally expanded and to have lower generation probabilities than equally common non-associated chains. Because HLA typing was unavailable for some donors at each locus, only the typed subset was used in association tests. According to a later analysis, parvovirus B19, influenza, CMV and Epstein-Barr virus appeared linked to several top co-occurrence clusters. A further reported finding was that TCR beta sequences accurately predicted the HLA-A and HLA-B alleles for most subjects in the first cohort. A few of the identified cytomegalovirus-associated TCR beta chains were confirmed in vitro to be specific for cytomegalovirus antigens.

Trimming at the junction amounts to 7 bases on V and 5 bases on J, and the germline ends lie 20 bases apart. CDR1 MRHNA and CDR2 SNTAGT were looked up in the germline V gene. The CDR3 runs 15 amino acids, cysteine and phenylalanine included. The CDR3 DNA has 45 bases and is translated from base 1. The cohort consisted of hundreds of healthy bone marrow donors. Cohort members were all nominally healthy when sampled, although unrecorded immune exposures were likely present. The donor tested CMV seronegative and was one of the 352 seronegative cohort members. A peripheral blood sample was provided by each donor, and peripheral blood mononuclear cells were used for TCR beta sequencing. The Qiagen DNeasy Blood Extraction Kit was used to extract genomic DNA from the blood cell samples. Libraries came from the immunoSEQ multiplex PCR assay. For the multiplex PCR, a mixture combining 60 forward primers for TCR Vbeta segments and 13 reverse primers for TCR Jbeta segments was used. The CDR3 region of rearranged TCR beta genes was amplified from genomic DNA with a multiplex PCR assay. The Illumina HiSeq System was used to sequence the amplified TCR beta libraries as 87-base-pair reads. For the original study's pipeline: Across the 700 or so repertoires, a later analysis counted 80 million or so unique TCR beta chains, roughly 11 million of which were shared by at least two donors. Raw reads were error-corrected and collapsed into unique sequences with a nearest-neighbor algorithm that merged closely related sequences to remove PCR and sequencing errors. CDR3 sequences were aligned to IMGT reference sequences to assign V, D and J gene segments. For a sequence to be retained, a match of at least six nucleotides to both a V gene segment and a J gene segment was required. A rearrangement was called productive if the CDR3 had no stop codons and remained in frame with V and J, and every other rearrangement was called non-productive. CDR3 was defined according to IMGT convention as the region running from the second conserved V-encoded cysteine to the conserved J-encoded phenylalanine. Sequences without an unambiguous match to a single V gene segment were excluded from the earlier analysis of approximately 560 of the donors. In an earlier analysis of several hundred of the donors, V segments were called functional above 56.7% productive rearrangements and were called segregating when the between-donor standard deviation exceeded 5%. A statistical classification framework was developed to diagnose cytomegalovirus status using the catalog of TCR beta chain sequences. In a later analysis, TCR nucleotide sequences were compared against IMGT/GENE-DB human TR gene sequences so that V and J genes could be assigned. A later analysis assigned CDR3 sequences and most-parsimonious VDJ recombination scenarios with the TCRdist pipeline. In a later analysis, each TCR beta chain was defined by its CDR3 amino acid sequence together with its V-gene family, and reads without a unique V-gene family were excluded. To address suspected cross-contamination and a sequencing artifact, a later analysis removed a few hundred highly shared, low-generation-probability nucleotide sequences. For each public chain, a later analysis derived a clonal expansion index from normalized ranks of inferred template counts within each repertoire. In a later analysis, generation probabilities were computed with a VDJ recombination model fitted to out-of-frame rearrangements, and the resulting probabilities were checked against IGoR. In a later analysis, hypergeometric tests were used to score TCR-TCR, TCR-HLA and TCR-CMV co-occurrence, with a repertoire-size bias correction applied to TCR pairs. A later analysis estimated false discovery rates by permuting HLA or CMV assignments 20 times. In a later analysis, co-occurring TCRs were grouped using DBSCAN, with TCRdist sequence similarity added in when clustering inside HLA-allele-positive subsets. Repertoires with fewer than 30,000 or more than 120,000 public chains were left out of co-occurrence clustering, as were a handful of repertoires with anomalous nucleotide sharing. TCRdb obtained this table from immuneACCESS and retained in-frame rearrangements with V and J assigned. These tables miss some clones; where compared with another copy, unresolved V genes account for less than half of the shortfall, and the remainder is unexplained. V, J and clone size are taken as reported in that table, and D and trimming were inferred from the DNA itself. The sample has about 120,000 clones on record, roughly 86% of them singletons. About 1.8% of the sample goes to the ten largest clones.

This clone was detected only once. The clone's antigen remains unknown. It has no much larger one-base neighbor in the sample; base qualities were not kept. The source material was PBMCs. This receptor was identified in a young man in good health and CMV-seronegative. Recombination joined TRBV6-4 with TRBJ1-2, with TRBD1 as a weak D call on 5 bases. The bases are TGTGCCAGCACCAACACGGGGGGGGGAGGGTATGGCTACACCTTC. It specifies CASTNTGGGGYGYTF.